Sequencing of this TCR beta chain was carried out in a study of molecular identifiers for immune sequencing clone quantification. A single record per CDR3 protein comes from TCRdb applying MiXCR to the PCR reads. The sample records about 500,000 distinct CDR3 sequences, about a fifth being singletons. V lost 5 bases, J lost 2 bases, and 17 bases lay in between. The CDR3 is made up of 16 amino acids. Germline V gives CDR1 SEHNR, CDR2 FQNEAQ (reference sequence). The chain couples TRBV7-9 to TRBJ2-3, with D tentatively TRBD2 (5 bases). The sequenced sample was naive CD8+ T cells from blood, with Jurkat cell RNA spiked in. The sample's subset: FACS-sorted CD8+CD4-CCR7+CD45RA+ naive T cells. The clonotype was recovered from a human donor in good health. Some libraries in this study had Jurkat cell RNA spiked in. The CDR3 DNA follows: TGTGCCAGCAGCGTCCCGGGATCCGATTTCACAGATACGCAGTATTTT. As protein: CASSVPGSDFTDTQYF.